The table lists the clone carrying this TCR beta chain with a few counts. Its antigen remains unknown. The sample originates from a study of cytomegalovirus exposure and HLA in healthy donors. Across the whole study: In an early release, HLA-typed donors contributed 90 million or so unique TCR sequences.

PCR used 60 Vbeta primers and 13 Jbeta primers. The assay was immunoSEQ multiplex PCR, and TCRdb's table has in-frame clones only and misses some. The data contain some 100,000 clones, roughly three quarters of them singletons. J gave up 4 bases and V 0 bases, and 3 bases lay outside the gene matches. Germline assignment: CDR1 LNHNV and CDR2 YYDKDF (reference sequence). The CDR3 has 15 residues. Study conclusions and caveats: TCR beta sequences reportedly predicted most subjects' HLA-A and HLA-B alleles accurately. Later, an analysis found that common viral pathogens appeared to be linked with several of the most significant clusters. Owing to their indistinguishability, certain V segments, notably TRBV6-2 and TRBV6-3, were excluded.

The rearrangement links TRBV15 to TRBJ1-5; 7 bases fit TRBD1. The TCR was taken from a woman in her forties or fifties in good health and CMV-seropositive. Source material: PBMCs. In DNA form, the CDR3 reads TGTGCCACCAGCAGAGATAAGGGACAGAATCAGCCCCAGCATTTT. Translating it yields CATSRDKGQNQPQHF. The full variable domain, with the rest looked up from reference TRBV15 and TRBJ1-5, is DAMVIQNPRYQVTQFGKPVTLSCSQTLNHNVMYWYQQKSSQAPKLLFHYYDKDFNNEADTPDNFQSRRPNTSFCFLDIRSPGLGDTAMYLCATSRDKGQNQPQHFGDGTRLSIL.